This T cell receptor (beta chain) came from a study of blood T cell repertoires in COVID-19. On the study more broadly: Sites in the United States, Italy and Spain provided acute and convalescent COVID-19 samples. From T cells, B-cell-depleted T cells, or PBMCs came the material, which was cDNA or gDNA.

As originally analysed: Reference gene primer amplification gave estimated nucleated cell counts. The data were produced by immunoSEQ multiplex PCR, yet TCRdb's version contains in-frame clones alone and is incomplete. That table gives V, J and clone size, and the DNA gave D and trimming. The sample records 150,000 to 200,000 clones, about 81% being singletons. This CDR3 spans 14 amino acids. CDR1 is LGHNA, CDR2 YSLEER, per germline. The V and J ends lost 4 bases and 6 bases respectively, with 15 bases between them. The sequence was obtained from a human donor in a cohort sampled during active COVID-19. The J gene is TRBJ1-1, the V gene TRBV4-3; maybe TRBD1 (5 bases). The sequenced sample consisted of peripheral blood. CDR3: CASSLLGADAEAFF. The CDR3 DNA sequence: TGCGCCAGCAGCCTCCTTGGGGCGGACGCTGAAGCTTTCTTT.